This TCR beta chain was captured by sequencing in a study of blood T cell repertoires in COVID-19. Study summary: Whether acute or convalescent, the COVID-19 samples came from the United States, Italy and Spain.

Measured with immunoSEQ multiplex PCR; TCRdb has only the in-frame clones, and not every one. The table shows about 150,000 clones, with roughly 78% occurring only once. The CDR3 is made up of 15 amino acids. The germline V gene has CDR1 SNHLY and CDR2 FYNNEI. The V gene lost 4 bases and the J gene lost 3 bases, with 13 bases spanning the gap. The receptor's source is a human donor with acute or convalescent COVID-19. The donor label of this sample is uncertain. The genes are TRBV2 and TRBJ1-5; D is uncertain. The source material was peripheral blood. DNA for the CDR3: TGTGCCAGCAGTGTTCGAGGCATGAACAATCAGCCCCAGCATTTT. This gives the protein CASSVRGMNNQPQHF.